This entry lists 21 T cell receptor beta chains sequenced from one sample in a study of naive and memory T cell subsets. Study results and limitations: Naive repertoires, especially CD8, held a few larger clonotypes, possibly memory cells re-expressing CD45RA.

Both TRBC1 and TRBC2 were covered by a beta constant-region primer of two equimolar oligonucleotides. Four rounds of PCR amplified the ligated cDNA using nested alpha and beta constant-region primers plus SP2. In TCRdb, the UMI-ligation and nested PCR reads were re-called with MiXCR into one record per CDR3 protein. The table shows 99,000 or so distinct CDR3 sequences, with about 14% occurring only once. Their antigens remain unidentified. Sequenced input: naive CD8+ T cells from blood. The receptors were sampled from a human donor in good health.

The chain employs TRBV7-9 and TRBJ2-1, with D maybe TRBD2 (6 bases). The CDR3 covers 17 residues. Germline CDR1 is SEHNR and CDR2 is FQNEAQ (reference sequence). V was pared by 4 bases and J by 0 bases, with 16 bases between. As DNA, the CDR3 is TGTGCCAGCAGCTCAGGGATTCTAGCGCTCTCCTACAATGAGCAGTTCTTC. Its protein product is CASSSGILALSYNEQFF.

This clonotype has only a few counts. The chain has TRBV6-5 and TRBJ2-1; D may be TRBD2 (6 bases). From germline, CDR1 is MNHEY and CDR2 SVGAGI. V lost 0 bases and J lost 4, with 16 bases in between. CDR3 length: 17 residues. The CDR3: CASSYSIRERVYNEQFF. The CDR3 bases are TGTGCCAGCAGTTACTCGATCCGGGAGAGAGTATACAATGAGCAGTTCTTC.

This clonotype has a handful of counts. The CDR3 DNA is TGCAGTGGAGGGGGCCCGAACTCCTACGAGCAGTACTTC. This translates into CSGGGPNSYEQYF. The rearrangement joins TRBV20-1 to TRBJ2-7; 7 nucleotides align to TRBD1. V shed 7 bases, J shed 0 bases, and the junction held 6 bases outside the gene matches. Germline CDR1 is DFQATT and CDR2 is SNEGSKA (reference sequence). The CDR3 is made up of 13 amino acids.

This clonotype was observed a few times. The chain employs TRBV3-1 and TRBJ2-1; D is perhaps TRBD2 (6 bases). The germline gives CDR1 LGHDT, CDR2 YNNKEL (reference sequence). V was pared by 4 bases and J by 0 bases, with 13 bases between. The CDR3 is made up of 16 amino acids. The CDR3 protein is CASSPDPGSSYNEQFF. DNA for the CDR3: TGTGCCAGCAGCCCAGACCCCGGGAGCTCCTACAATGAGCAGTTCTTC.

This chain links TRBV29-1 with TRBJ1-1, with D possibly being TRBD1 (5 bases). Between the trimmed V and J ends, which lost 1 base and 4 bases, there was a span of 19 bases. The CDR3 is 16 amino acids. CDR1 and CDR2 (germline): SQVTM, ANQGSEA. The CDR3 loop reads CSVEVFGAGLFTEAFF. DNA of the CDR3: TGCAGCGTTGAAGTGTTTGGGGCTGGGCTGTTCACTGAAGCTTTCTTT.

The V and J genes are TRBV4-3 and TRBJ2-6, with D perhaps being TRBD1 or TRBD2 (5 bases each). This CDR3 has 18 amino acids. Germline V CDR1 and CDR2: LGHNA, YSLEER. The V end was cut by 0 bases, the J end by 0 bases, with 12 bases between. The DNA of the CDR3 is TGCGCCAGCAGCCAAGATCCGGGACGCAGCTCTGGGGCCAACGTCCTGACTTTC. Its translation: CASSQDPGRSSGANVLTF.

The sample holds a few counts of this clonotype. The rearrangement links TRBV20-1 to TRBJ2-1; D perhaps matches TRBD1 (5 bases). The CDR3 spans 13 residues. Deletions cut 6 bases from V and 0 bases from J, with 9 bases between. Per germline, CDR1 DFQATT and CDR2 SNEGSKA (reference sequence). The DNA for the CDR3 is TGCAGTGCATCAGACAGCTCCTACAATGAGCAGTTCTTC. Residues: CSASDSSYNEQFF.

This clonotype was seen repeatedly, ten times or more. The J gene is TRBJ1-5, the V gene TRBV16; tentatively, D is TRBD1 (5 bases). Trimming pared 0 bases from V and 4 bases from J, leaving 7 bases between. Germline loops: CDR1 KGHSY, CDR2 FQNENV. This CDR3 has 14 residues. The CDR3 loop reads CASSQSGGNQPQHF. The CDR3 bases are TGTGCCAGCAGCCAATCCGGGGGTAATCAGCCCCAGCATTTT.

This clonotype was observed a few times. The rearrangement links TRBV29-1 to TRBJ2-4, with TRBD2 matching 8 bases. Germline V lookup: CDR1 SQVTM, CDR2 ANQGSEA. The CDR3 is 16 amino acids. J lost 1 base, V lost 4 bases, and 9 bases had no gene match. DNA for the CDR3: TGCAGCGTTGCGTCAGCGGGGGCCACGGCCAAAAACATTCAGTACTTC. Protein sequence: CSVASAGATAKNIQYF. Drawing the rest from reference TRBV29-1 and TRBJ2-4, the complete variable domain is SAVISQKPSRDICQRGTSLTIQCQVDSQVTMMFWYRQQPGQSLTLIATANQGSEATYESGFVIDKFPISRPNLTFSTLTVSNMSPEDSSIYLCSVASAGATAKNIQYFGAGTRLSVL.

This rearrangement joins TRBV7-9 to TRBJ2-3, with D unclear. The CDR3 contains 12 residues. V lost 3 bases, J lost 3 bases, and 4 bases lay in between. Germline CDR1 reads SEHNR; CDR2 reads FQNEAQ (reference sequence). The CDR3 DNA follows: TGTGCCAGCAGCTTGATGACAGATACGCAGTATTTT. It yields the protein CASSLMTDTQYF.

This clonotype was observed a handful of times. The gene calls are TRBV20-1 and TRBJ2-7; the match to TRBD2 covers 7 bases. CDR1 is DFQATT and CDR2 is SNEGSKA in the germline V gene (reference sequence). The CDR3 runs to 14 residues. V dropped 3 bases and J dropped 3; count of bases not matched to a gene: 8. CDR3 coding DNA: TGCAGTGCTAGGCCCCCGGGAGGATACTACGAGCAGTACTTC. This sequence encodes CSARPPGGYYEQYF.

This clonotype has a handful of counts. The chain couples TRBV10-3 to TRBJ2-1; TRBD2 matches 14 bases. The germline V gene has CDR1 ENHRY and CDR2 SYGVKD. The CDR3 length is 15 residues. Losses at the gene ends were 2 bases for V and 6 bases for J; bases not matched to a gene: 0. The CDR3 region is CAISEGLAGGNEQFF. The CDR3 nucleotides read TGTGCCATCAGTGAGGGACTAGCGGGAGGCAATGAGCAGTTCTTC.

As DNA, the CDR3 is TGTGCCAGCAGTTTTCTTGGGCCCTACACCGGGGAGCTGTTTTTT. Translated: CASSFLGPYTGELFF. The chain uses TRBV28 and TRBJ2-2; D gene ambiguous. Between the trimmed V and J ends, which lost 3 bases and 3 bases, there was a span of 11 bases. Germline loops: CDR1 MDHEN, CDR2 SYDVKM. The CDR3 is made up of 15 amino acids.

The V and J genes are TRBV13 and TRBJ2-1, with D perhaps matching TRBD2 (5 bases). This CDR3 spans 14 amino acids. Trimming cost V 3 bases and J 3 bases, with 9 bases left between them. CDR1 is PRHDT and CDR2 is FYEKMQ in the germline V gene (reference sequence). The CDR3 region has the DNA TGTGCCAGCAGCTTCGGACGGGGCTACAATGAGCAGTTCTTC. It encodes CASSFGRGYNEQFF.

The chain employs TRBV7-9 and TRBJ2-7; 7 bases line up with TRBD1. Germline lookup yields CDR1 SEHNR and CDR2 FQNEAQ (reference sequence). The CDR3 runs to 13 residues. V gave up 6 bases and J gave up 3 bases; unmatched junction bases: 5. This CDR3 is CASRTGTDYEQYF. DNA for the CDR3: TGTGCCAGCAGAACCGGGACAGACTACGAGCAGTACTTC. Looking up the rest from reference TRBV7-9 and TRBJ2-7 gives the full variable domain: DTGVSQNPRHKITKRGQNVTFRCDPISEHNRLYWYRQTLGQGPEFLTYFQNEAQLEKSRLLSDRFSAERPKGSFSTLEIQRTEQGDSAMYLCASRTGTDYEQYFGPGTRLTVT.

In this sample, this clonotype turned up a few times. This rearrangement joins TRBV5-1 to TRBJ2-5, with D possibly being TRBD2 (6 bases). The CDR3 runs 15 residues. Trimming took off 4 bases at V and 0 bases at J, with 13 bases between the two ends. CDR1 is SGHRS and CDR2 is YFSETQ in the germline V gene. The CDR3 protein is CASSPEGGYQETQYF. The DNA of the CDR3 is TGCGCCAGCAGCCCGGAGGGCGGGTACCAAGAGACCCAGTACTTC.

V is TRBV7-3 and J is TRBJ2-1; no definite D call. V lost 2 bases, J lost 6 bases, and 14 bases lay in between. Germline V gene sequence: CDR1 SGHTA, CDR2 FQGTGA. The CDR3 is made up of 15 amino acids. For the CDR3, the DNA is TGTGCCAGCAGCTTAGGTCCTCCGGGTGGCAATGAGCAGTTCTTC. Protein: CASSLGPPGGNEQFF.

This rearrangement joins TRBV7-9 to TRBJ2-7; TRBD1 is a possible D gene (6 bases). CDR3 length equals 14 residues. V was shortened by 4 bases and J by 2 bases, with 12 bases between the two germline ends. Germline V gene data show CDR1 as SEHNR and CDR2 as FQNEAQ (reference sequence). This CDR3 is CASSSDRRAYEQYF. For the CDR3, the DNA is TGTGCCAGCAGCTCGGACAGAAGAGCCTACGAGCAGTACTTC.

This clonotype was recorded many times. J is TRBJ2-7 and V is TRBV20-1; possibly TRBD1 or TRBD2 for D (5 bases each). CDR3 length equals 12 residues. Deletions cut 3 bases from V and 1 base from J, with 7 bases between. CDR1 and CDR2 from the germline V gene are DFQATT and SNEGSKA (reference sequence). The DNA for the CDR3 is TGCAGTGCTAGTGGGGGTTCCTACGAGCAGTACTTC. This translates into CSASGGSYEQYF.

This clonotype was detected only a few times. This chain connects TRBV12-3 or TRBV12-4 to TRBJ2-3; D gene unclear. Deletions cut 6 bases from V and 0 bases from J, with 10 bases between. The CDR3 has 14 amino acids. The CDR3 nucleotides are TGTGCCAGCAGCCACAGTCTTAGCACAGATACGCAGTATTTT. Encoded protein: CASSHSLSTDTQYF.

A few counts support this clonotype. The chain couples TRBV5-1 to TRBJ2-1, with 7 bases identical to TRBD2. V was pared by 0 bases and J by 9 bases, with 6 bases of the junction left unmatched. The germline V gene has CDR1 SGHRS and CDR2 YFSETQ. There are 14 residues in the CDR3. The chain's CDR3 is CASSLDLGGGEQFF. CDR3 DNA sequence: TGCGCCAGCAGCTTGGATCTAGGCGGGGGTGAGCAGTTCTTC.